The 17 T cell receptor beta chains below come from one sample, sequenced in a study of T cell responses to AZD1222 COVID-19 vaccine. Sequencing used immunoSEQ multiplex PCR; TCRdb keeps in-frame clones, though not all of them. Here the sample spans some 140,000 clones, roughly 90% being singletons. The material sequenced was peripheral blood, taken on day 0 of AZD1222 vaccination. The receptors derive from an adult in good health.

In this sample, this clone turned up once. The chain employs TRBV29-1 and TRBJ1-1, with D possibly TRBD1 on 5 matching bases. The CDR3 length is 12 residues. Looked up from germline, CDR1 is SQVTM and CDR2 is ANQGSEA. Trimming pared 6 bases from V and 1 base from J, leaving 9 bases between. Here the CDR3 reads CSVDGQNTEAFF. The CDR3 DNA reads TGCAGCGTCGACGGACAGAACACTGAAGCTTTCTTT.

The CDR3 reads CASSYGTSNNEQFF. CDR3 in DNA: TGTGCCAGCAGTTACGGGACTTCCAACAATGAGCAGTTCTTC. The chain joins TRBV6-5 to TRBJ2-1, with D perhaps matching TRBD2 (6 bases). Per the germline V gene, CDR1 is MNHEY and CDR2 is SVGAGI. The CDR3 contains 14 residues. Trimming stripped 2 bases from V and 5 bases from J, with 10 bases between.

This sequence joins TRBV7-2 and TRBJ1-1, with 9 bases aligning to TRBD1. CDR1 and CDR2 (germline): SGHTA, FQGNSA. V lost 5 bases, J lost 3 bases, and 10 bases stayed unmatched. The CDR3 is 16 amino acids. Here the CDR3 DNA reads TGTGCCAGCAGCCTCCACAGGGGGCGCAGAGACACTGAAGCTTTCTTT. This codes for CASSLHRGRRDTEAFF.

The chain recombines TRBV5-6 with TRBJ2-7; unclear D gene. Trimming left V 3 bases short and J 0 bases short, with 16 bases between. Germline V lookup: CDR1 SGHDT, CDR2 YYEEEE. CDR3 size: 16 residues. CDR3 in amino acids: CASSSPGMGSSYEQYF. In DNA form, the CDR3 reads TGTGCCAGCAGCTCGCCTGGAATGGGTAGCTCCTACGAGCAGTACTTC.

The chain links TRBV5-1 to TRBJ2-7; D unclear. V was clipped by 3 bases and J by 5 bases, with 15 bases between them. CDR3 length equals 14 residues. Per germline, CDR1 SGHRS and CDR2 YFSETQ. The chain's CDR3 is CASSSPPGRDEQYF. DNA for the CDR3: TGCGCCAGCAGCTCCCCGCCAGGAAGGGACGAGCAGTACTTC.

J is TRBJ2-6 and V is TRBV7-9; possibly TRBD2 for D (5 bases). The V gene lost 1 base and the J gene lost 2 bases, with 6 bases spanning the gap. Germline CDR1 is SEHNR and CDR2 is FQNEAQ (reference sequence). This CDR3 is 15 amino acids long. CDR3 in amino acids: CASSLVATGANVLTF. Here the CDR3 DNA reads TGTGCCAGCAGCTTAGTAGCGACTGGGGCCAACGTCCTGACTTTC.

The rearrangement uses TRBV25-1 and TRBJ1-3; D is unresolved. There are 15 residues in the CDR3. The V end lost 6 bases, the J end lost 0 bases, and 12 bases lay between the germline ends. The germline V gene has CDR1 MGHDK and CDR2 SYGVNS. In DNA form, the CDR3 reads TGTGCCAGCAGGGAAACCGGGATCTCTGGAAACACCATATATTTT. Translated: CASRETGISGNTIYF.

The chain links TRBV2 to TRBJ1-5; unclear D gene. This CDR3 has 15 residues. CDR1 and CDR2 (germline): SNHLY, FYNNEI. Trimming shortened V by 4 bases and J by 0 bases, and 10 bases separated the two germline ends. CDR3 nucleotides: TGTGCCAGCAGTGGGGCAGCCGATAGCAATCAGCCCCAGCATTTT. Translation: CASSGAADSNQPQHF.

The J gene is TRBJ1-2, the V gene TRBV5-5, with 8 positions matching TRBD1. The CDR3 length is 14 residues. CDR1 SGHKS and CDR2 YYEKEE come from the germline V gene (reference sequence). The trim removed 4 bases at V and 5 bases at J, leaving 7 bases unmatched. DNA for the CDR3: TGTGCCAGCAGCCTCACGGACAGGGTGTATGGCTACACCTTC. It is translated as CASSLTDRVYGYTF.

The chain employs TRBV29-1 and TRBJ1-2, with a weak D call TRBD1 (5 bases). Trimming shortened V by 7 bases and J by 2 bases, and 11 bases separated the two germline ends. This CDR3 has 12 amino acids. Germline CDR1 is SQVTM and CDR2 is ANQGSEA. The CDR3 nucleotides are TGCAGCGCTGGGGCGGGGAACTATGGCTACACCTTC. Translation: CSAGAGNYGYTF.

V gene TRBV30 combines with J gene TRBJ1-1; the D gene is possibly TRBD1 (5 bases). Trimming cost V 1 base and J 4 bases, with 10 bases left between them. CDR3 length: 13 amino acids. CDR1 is GTSNPN, CDR2 SVGIG, per germline (reference sequence). CDR3 DNA: TGTGCCTGGAGTGCGGGCGGGGGCACTGAAGCTTTCTTT. This sequence encodes CAWSAGGGTEAFF.

The chain links TRBV21-1 to TRBJ1-2; the DNA was not used to check the table's D call, TRBD1. TRBV21-1 corresponds to a pseudogene. This CDR3 comprises 17 residues. The CDR3 sequence: CASRPIPGVGGNYGYTF. As DNA, the CDR3 is TGTGCCAGCAGACCTATTCCAGGGGTTGGGGGAAACTATGGCTACACCTTC.

A single count supports this clone. The DNA of the CDR3 is TGTGCCAGCAGCTACGCGGGTATGAACACTGAAGCTTTCTTT. It encodes CASSYAGMNTEAFF. The chain couples TRBV11-3 to TRBJ1-1; D unclear. Trimming shortened V by 4 bases and J by 0 bases, and 9 bases separated the two germline ends. This CDR3 is built from 14 residues. Germline-derived CDR1 and CDR2 are SGHNT and YENEEA.

This sequence joins TRBV24-1 and TRBJ1-2, with D perhaps TRBD1 (5 bases). V shed 9 bases and J shed 0 bases, with 10 bases lying between them. The CDR3 loop spans 13 amino acids. The germline CDR1 and CDR2 sequences are KGHDR and SFDVKD. The DNA for the CDR3 is TGTGCCACCCAGGGCAGAGCTAACTATGGCTACACCTTC. Amino acid sequence: CATQGRANYGYTF.

J is TRBJ2-7 and V is TRBV7-9; 7 nucleotides agree with TRBD2. The V gene end was trimmed by 4 bases and the J gene end by 2 bases; junction bases not matched to a gene: 8. CDR1 is SEHNR and CDR2 is FQNEAQ in the germline V gene (reference sequence). The CDR3 is made up of 15 amino acids. The CDR3 region is CASSWGGNSPYEQYF. CDR3 sequence (DNA): TGTGCCAGCAGCTGGGGAGGGAACAGTCCCTACGAGCAGTACTTC.

The CDR3 DNA reads TGTGCCAGCAGTCCGAGGTGGAATGAGCAGTTCTTC. It encodes CASSPRWNEQFF. The rearrangement uses TRBV12-3 or TRBV12-4 and TRBJ2-1; D call uncertain. The ends were cut back, 5 bases at V and 7 bases at J, with 9 bases in the middle. The CDR3 is 12 residues long.

This chain joins TRBV9 and TRBJ1-5, with D perhaps TRBD1 (6 bases). The germline gives CDR1 SGDLS, CDR2 YYNGEE. The CDR3 loop spans 13 amino acids. Trimming removed 2 bases at V and 8 bases at J, with 11 bases between. This CDR3 reads CASSVGQWEPQHF. DNA for the CDR3: TGTGCCAGCAGCGTTGGACAGTGGGAGCCCCAGCATTTT.